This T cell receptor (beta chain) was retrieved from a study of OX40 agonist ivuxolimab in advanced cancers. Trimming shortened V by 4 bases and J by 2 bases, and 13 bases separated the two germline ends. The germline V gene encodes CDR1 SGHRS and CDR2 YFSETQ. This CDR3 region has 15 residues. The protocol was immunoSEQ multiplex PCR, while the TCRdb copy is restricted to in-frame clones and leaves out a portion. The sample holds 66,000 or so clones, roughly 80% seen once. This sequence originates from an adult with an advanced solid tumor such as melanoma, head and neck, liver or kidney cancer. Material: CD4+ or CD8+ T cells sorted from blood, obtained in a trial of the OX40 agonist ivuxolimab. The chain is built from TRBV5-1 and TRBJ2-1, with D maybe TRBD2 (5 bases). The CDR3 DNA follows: TGCGCCAGCAGCCTCACTAGTGTTCCCTACAATGAGCAGTTCTTC. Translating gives CASSLTSVPYNEQFF. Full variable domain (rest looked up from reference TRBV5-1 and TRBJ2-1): KAGVTQTPRYLIKTRGQQVTLSCSPISGHRSVSWYQQTPGQGLQFLFEYFSETQRNKGNFPGRFSGRQFSNSRSEMNVSTLELGDSALYLCASSLTSVPYNEQFFGPGTRLTVL.